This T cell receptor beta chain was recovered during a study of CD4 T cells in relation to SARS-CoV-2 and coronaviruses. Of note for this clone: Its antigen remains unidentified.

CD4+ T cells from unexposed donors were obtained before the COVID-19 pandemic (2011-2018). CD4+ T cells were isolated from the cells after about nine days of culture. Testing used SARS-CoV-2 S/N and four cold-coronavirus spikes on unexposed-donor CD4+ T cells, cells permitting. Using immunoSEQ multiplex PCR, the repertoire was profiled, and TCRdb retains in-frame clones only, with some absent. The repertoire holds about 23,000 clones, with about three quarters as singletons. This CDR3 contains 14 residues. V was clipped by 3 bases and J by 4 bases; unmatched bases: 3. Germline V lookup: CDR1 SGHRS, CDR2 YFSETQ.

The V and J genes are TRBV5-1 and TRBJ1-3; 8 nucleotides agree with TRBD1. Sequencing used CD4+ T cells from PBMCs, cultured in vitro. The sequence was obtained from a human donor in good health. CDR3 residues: CASSSGGAGNTIYF. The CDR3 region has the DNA TGCGCCAGCAGCTCAGGGGGCGCCGGAAACACCATATATTTT.